This T cell receptor (beta chain) is from a study of beta chain features in type 1 diabetes. Germline CDR1 and CDR2: MNHNY and SVGAGI (reference sequence). V lost 2 bases and J lost 5, with 13 bases in between. The CDR3 sequence is 15 residues long. This clone was counted many times. The antigen remains undetermined. Since all of the isolated RNA was reverse transcribed, expressed TCRB transcripts were what got sequenced. Method: immunoSEQ multiplex PCR; TCRdb's copy keeps in-frame clones and lacks some. The sample has some 360,000 clones; over 9% are singletons. Study-level points and caveats: Lower insertion and higher deletion counts appeared at VDJ junctions in type 1 diabetes patients. In patients and controls equally, PCR might favor templates that are shorter. People with Type 1 diabetes carried modestly yet significantly shorter TCRB CDR3s in all four CD4+ subsets.

The rearrangement joins TRBV6-6 to TRBJ2-4; D unclear. Sequenced material: central memory CD4+ T cells from blood. The receptor's source is a man aged 25-40 years with type 1 diabetes. CDR3 nucleotide sequence: TGTGCCAGCAGTTACAGTGGGCGTCTCCAAAACATTCAGTACTTC. Amino acid sequence: CASSYSGRLQNIQYF.